This T cell receptor (beta chain) was profiled in a study of cytomegalovirus exposure and HLA in healthy donors (dated by TCRdb to 2016 to 2017). A note on the overall study: An earlier analysis of about 530 of the donors reported 276 Gb of sequence data and around 100 million unique TCR beta sequences obtained from about 180 million T cells. An early release that covered some 640 HLA-typed donors contained 300 to 350 gigabases of sequencing data and 70 million to 100 million unique TCR sequences. The genetic ancestry cluster associated with self-reported Caucasian donors included roughly 84% of the 398 genotyped donors. The study aimed to test whether cataloging public T cell receptors could reveal signatures of past pathogen exposure. The study used immunosequencing to profile the T cell repertoires of around 600 subjects and linked those repertoires to cytomegalovirus serostatus. In addition to the first cohort of around 670 subjects, a separate validation cohort of 120 different subjects was used. To predict cytomegalovirus infection status, the study brought together high-throughput TCR immunosequencing, statistical association of individual TCRs with disease status, and machine learning. In a later analysis, previously published TCR beta repertoires from several hundred donors were re-analyzed and high-resolution HLA genotyping was added so that TCR occurrence patterns could be studied. Rather than using new phenotypic data, the later analysis identified candidate immune exposures from TCR beta sequences and from how often those sequences occurred across donors. An earlier analysis of 500 to 750 of the donors applied high-throughput TCR beta sequencing to assess whether each TCR beta V gene segment acted as functional or pseudogenic. Donor age, sex, ethnicity and CMV serostatus were compiled alongside the repertoire data. A later genetic analysis used genome-wide SNP genotypes for about 60% of the roughly 700 donors, treating that subset as a discovery cohort. All discovery cohort repertoires had been generated on a single sequencing platform. Class I and class II HLA loci were covered by the typing at four-digit resolution. Typing coverage differed by locus: A, B, C, DRB1 and DQB1 were typed in about 629-630 donors, DQA1 in 500 to 550, DPA1 in some 600, and DPB1 in just under 490. Because of strong linkage in the cohort, 4 to 6 DR-DQ haplotypes were treated as single units for association and clustering. Among several hundred genotyped donors of the cohort, an average of approximately 240,000 unique TCR beta nucleotide sequences was sequenced per donor, of which about 18% were non-productive.

According to the germline V gene, CDR1 reads SGHAT and CDR2 reads FQNNGV. Including the terminal cysteine and phenylalanine, the CDR3 comprises 15 residues. Solely the CDR3 DNA is kept, with 45 bases framed from the first base. For this chain, trimming is 6 bases at the V end and 6 bases at the J end, and the number of junction bases without a gene match is 8. Library preparation used the immunoSEQ multiplex PCR assay. For the multiplex PCR, a mixture combining 60 forward primers for TCR Vbeta segments and 13 reverse primers for TCR Jbeta segments was used. Amplification of the CDR3 region of rearranged TCR beta genes was performed with a multiplex PCR assay on genomic DNA. The amplified TCR beta libraries were sequenced on the Illumina HiSeq System as 87-base-pair reads. From the authors' description of their analysis: A later analysis counted tens of millions of unique TCR beta chains across the roughly 700 repertoires, and 10 million to 12 million of these chains were shared by at least two donors. Raw reads were error-corrected and collapsed into unique sequences with a nearest-neighbor algorithm that merged closely related sequences to remove PCR and sequencing errors. CDR3 sequences were aligned to IMGT reference sequences to assign V, D and J gene segments. For a sequence to be retained, at least a six-nucleotide match to both a V gene segment and a J gene segment was required. Rearrangements were called productive when the CDR3 lacked stop codons and stayed in frame with V and J; all others were non-productive. Following IMGT convention, CDR3 was defined as the stretch from the second conserved V-encoded cysteine up to the conserved J-encoded phenylalanine. The earlier analysis of 500 to 650 of the donors excluded any sequence lacking an unambiguous match to a single V gene segment. An earlier analysis of some 610 of the donors called V segments functional above 56.7% productive rearrangements and segregating when the between-donor standard deviation exceeded 5%. To diagnose cytomegalovirus status from the catalog of TCR beta chain sequences, a statistical classification framework was built. A later analysis assigned V and J genes by comparing TCR nucleotide sequences with IMGT/GENE-DB human TR gene sequences. The TCRdist pipeline was used in a later analysis to assign CDR3 sequences and most-parsimonious VDJ recombination scenarios. In a later analysis, each TCR beta chain was defined by its CDR3 amino acid sequence together with its V-gene family, and reads without a unique V-gene family were excluded. To address suspected cross-contamination and a sequencing artifact, a later analysis removed 592 highly shared, low-generation-probability nucleotide sequences. In a later analysis, a clonal expansion index was calculated for each public chain from normalized within-repertoire ranks of inferred template counts. Generation probabilities in a later analysis came from a VDJ recombination model fitted to out-of-frame rearrangements, and those results were checked against IGoR. In a later analysis, hypergeometric tests were used to score TCR-TCR, TCR-HLA and TCR-CMV co-occurrence, with a repertoire-size bias correction applied to TCR pairs. A later analysis estimated false discovery rates by permuting HLA or CMV assignments 20 times. A later analysis grouped co-occurring TCRs with DBSCAN, adding TCRdist sequence similarity when clustering within HLA-allele-positive subsets. Repertoires with fewer than 30,000 or more than 120,000 public chains, plus five repertoires with anomalous nucleotide sharing, were excluded from co-occurrence clustering. Drawn from immuneACCESS, this table holds only the in-frame rearrangements with V and J called that TCRdb kept. Clones are partly lost; checked studies trace under half to an unresolved V gene and leave the rest unexplained. For V, J and clone size, that table is used; D and trimming come from the DNA. The sample records roughly 89,000 clones, under 80% of which are singletons. 10% of the sample comes from the top ten.

In total, approximately 700 healthy bone marrow donors made up the cohort. All cohort members were sampled while nominally healthy, although unrecorded immune exposures were likely present. The donor tested CMV seropositive and was one of the 289 seropositive cohort members. Every donor gave a peripheral blood sample, and the peripheral blood mononuclear cells from that sample were used for TCR beta sequencing. Genomic DNA was extracted from the blood cell samples with the Qiagen DNeasy Blood Extraction Kit. As concerns this clone: The specificity of this receptor is unknown. No much larger clonotype is one base removed from it; base qualities were not supplied.

The investigation overall reported the following: The authors suggested that the approach could potentially be generalized to other disease states and immunological phenotypes. A later genetic analysis reported fewer N-insertions in productive TCRs among donors in an Asian-associated ancestry cluster than the approximately 670-donor mean. Immune exposure information for the cohort was limited to CMV serostatus. HLA typing was unavailable for some donors at each locus, so association tests used only the typed subset. A later analysis found that most CMV-associated TCR beta chains appeared HLA-restricted, with HLA associations seemingly driven largely by CMV exposure. Because the 87-base-pair reads could not distinguish some IMGT-functional V segments, including TRBV6-2 and TRBV6-3, those segments were excluded. Correlated functional status among segregating V segments might reflect linkage disequilibrium, but an unknown experimental factor could not be ruled out. A further reported finding was that TCR beta sequences accurately predicted the HLA-A and HLA-B alleles for most subjects in the first cohort. Compared with equally common non-associated chains, HLA-associated TCR beta chains in a later analysis were more clonally expanded and had lower generation probabilities. A later analysis reported that several top co-occurrence clusters appeared linked to parvovirus B19, influenza, CMV and Epstein-Barr virus. A few of the identified cytomegalovirus-associated TCR beta chains were confirmed in vitro to be specific for cytomegalovirus antigens. Sequencing depth was assumed to be roughly uniform across donors in the presence/absence analyses, though that assumption may not hold. Assigning TCR associations to individual alleles was difficult when HLA alleles, especially DR and DQ, strongly co-occurred. Roughly 17 rarely observed V segments, including chromosome 9 orphons, were excluded from the earlier analysis of some 590 of the donors because counts were too low. An earlier analysis of around 600 of the donors showed that most TCR beta V segments appeared in productive rearrangements either about 87% or about 30% of the time, which broadly matched IMGT annotations. Most TCR sequences were seen in very few donors, while some public TCRs were found in many individuals. In a later analysis, some 18,000 TCR beta sequences were associated with specific HLA alleles at a false discovery rate of 0.05. A total of about 150 TCR beta chains were listed by the study as associated with cytomegalovirus. A later genetic analysis associated a missense DCLRE1C variant with V-gene and J-gene trimming of TCR beta chains, and an independent cohort replicated the association. This cohort had only TCR beta chains sequenced, and the lack of alpha or paired-chain data limited which features could be detected. In both the original and validation cohorts, the classifier was reported to diagnose cytomegalovirus status with high specificity and sensitivity. A group of highly shared sequence variants was considered likely to be a technical artifact of the sequencing pipeline. According to a later analysis, TCR association rates differed among HLA loci, with DRB1 alleles showing the most associated TCRs and HLA-C alleles showing the fewest.

Sequencing input: PBMCs. The sequence was obtained from a man between 25 and 39 years old in good health and CMV-seropositive. The chain links TRBV11-2 with TRBJ1-6; 7 junctional bases match TRBD1. CDR3 region: CASRRPGGRNSPLHF. At the DNA level, the sequence is TGTGCCAGCAGGCGACCAGGGGGTCGTAATTCACCCCTCCACTTT.